This TCR beta chain was identified in a study of T cells after posttransplantation cyclophosphamide. A marrow graft followed busulfan-fludarabine conditioning, with cyclophosphamide on days +3 and +4. Germline lookup yields CDR1 KGHSH and CDR2 LQKENI. The length of the CDR3 is 16 residues. The trim removed 1 base at V and 1 base at J, leaving 1 base unmatched. Sequenced by immunoSEQ multiplex PCR; TCRdb stores in-frame clones only, minus some. The sample has some 45,000 clones; roughly 87% are singletons. This chain uses TRBV18 with TRBJ2-7; 13 bases fit TRBD2. The TCR was taken from a male patient between 55 and 70 years old who received an allogeneic stem cell transplant from a related donor and was CMV-positive. Some T cells may be transferred from the graft donor. Specimen: PBMCs, collected roughly 59 days after allogeneic stem cell transplant with posttransplant cyclophosphamide. CDR3 sequence reads: CASSPQLAGGSYEQYV. CDR3 DNA sequence: TGTGCCAGCTCACCACAACTAGCGGGGGGGTCCTACGAGCAGTACGTC.